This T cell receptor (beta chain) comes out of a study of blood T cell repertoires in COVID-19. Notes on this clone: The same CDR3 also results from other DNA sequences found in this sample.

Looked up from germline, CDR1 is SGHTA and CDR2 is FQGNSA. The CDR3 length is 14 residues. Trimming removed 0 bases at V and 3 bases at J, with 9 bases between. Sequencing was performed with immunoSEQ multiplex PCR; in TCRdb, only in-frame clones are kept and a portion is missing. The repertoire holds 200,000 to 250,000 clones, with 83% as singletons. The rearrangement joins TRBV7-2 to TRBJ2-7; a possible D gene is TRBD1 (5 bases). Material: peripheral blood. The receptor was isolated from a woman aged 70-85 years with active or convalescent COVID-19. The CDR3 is CASSLAAGNYEQYF. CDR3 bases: TGTGCCAGCAGCTTAGCGGCAGGGAACTACGAGCAGTACTTC.